The entry below gives a single TCR beta chain sequence along with its context. In the source study's methods: Amplified reference gene primers provided the basis for estimating nucleated cell counts. TCRdb's table, derived via immunoSEQ multiplex PCR, lists solely in-frame clones and lacks some. V and J calls and clone size are given by that table; D and trimming were obtained from the DNA. The sample includes fewer than 350,000 clones, around nine tenths seen only once; the top ten take roughly 6.3%. The data belong to a study of blood T cell repertoires in COVID-19. In the study overall: Specimens from acute and convalescent COVID-19 originated in the United States, Italy and Spain. T cells, B-cell-depleted T cells, or PBMCs provided the cDNA or gDNA that served as material.

The CDR3 extends over 14 amino acids. Germline lookup yields CDR1 SEHNR and CDR2 FQNEAQ (reference sequence). The ends lost 7 bases at V and 1 base at J; junction bases unmatched: 0. Participants had their cohort set by participant-reported clinical history. The specimen sequenced was PBMCs or T cells enriched from blood (not recorded which). The chain recombines TRBV7-9 with TRBJ2-6, with TRBD1 identical over 8 bases. The clonotype comes from a woman aged 40 to 55 who had recovered from COVID-19. CDR3 amino acids: CASNRGSGANVLTF. As DNA, the CDR3 is TGTGCCAGCAACAGGGGGTCTGGGGCCAACGTCCTGACTTTC.